These 25 T cell receptor beta chains originate from one sample sequenced in a study of OX40 agonist ivuxolimab in advanced cancers. Only in-frame clones appear in the TCRdb table, and some are missing; sequencing was by immunoSEQ multiplex PCR. The data hold 50,000 to 80,000 clones, with approximately 89% observed a single time. The sequencing used CD4+ or CD8+ T cells sorted from blood, collected in a trial of the OX40 agonist ivuxolimab. The origin of the receptors is an adult with an advanced solid tumor such as melanoma, head and neck, liver or kidney cancer.

The genes are TRBV10-3 and TRBJ1-3; D possibly corresponds to TRBD1 (5 bases). CDR1 and CDR2 from the germline V gene are ENHRY and SYGVKD. This CDR3 is 15 amino acids long. The V end lost 6 bases, the J end lost 0 bases, and 12 bases lay between the germline ends. In DNA, the CDR3 is TGTGCCATCAGCGGGGGGGACTACTCTGGAAACACCATATATTTT. Its translation: CAISGGDYSGNTIYF.

This clone has a single count. The chain is built from TRBV19 and TRBJ1-6; TRBD1 aligns across 9 bases. The J segment lost 6 bases and the V segment lost 8 bases, leaving 2 bases of the junction unmatched. There are 13 residues in the CDR3. From germline, CDR1 is LNHDA and CDR2 SQIVND (reference sequence). The CDR3 DNA follows: TGTGCCAGTTCGACAGGGGGTAATTCACCCCTCCACTTT. Translating gives CASSTGGNSPLHF.

J is TRBJ2-3 and V is TRBV28; tentative D call: TRBD2 (6 bases). The CDR3 covers 15 residues. V was trimmed by 5 bases and J by 10 bases, leaving 22 bases between them. Germline CDR1 MDHEN, CDR2 SYDVKM. CDR3 nucleotides: TGTGCCAGCAGTACAACGCCGGGGACTGCCGGCTCGCAGTATTTT. This encodes CASSTTPGTAGSQYF.

The genes are TRBV30 and TRBJ2-2; D gene ambiguous. CDR1 GTSNPN and CDR2 SVGIG come from the germline V gene (reference sequence). V was pared by 4 bases and J by 3 bases, with 9 bases between. The CDR3 contains 13 residues. The CDR3 DNA reads TGTGCCTGGAAGTTGTCGGACACCGGGGAGCTGTTTTTT. It is translated as CAWKLSDTGELFF.

V is TRBV7-2 and J is TRBJ2-7; no firm D call. The CDR3 has 13 amino acids. CDR1 and CDR2 from the germline V gene are SGHTA and FQGNSA. The germline V and J ends were trimmed by 5 bases and 3 bases, with 11 bases remaining between them. In DNA form, the CDR3 reads TGTGCCAGCAGCCCACCAACGGACTACGAGCAGTACTTC. Translation: CASSPPTDYEQYF. Combining the CDR3 with reference TRBV7-2 and TRBJ2-7 gives the whole variable domain GAGVSQSPSNKVTEKGKDVELRCDPISGHTALYWYRQSLGQGLEFLIYFQGNSAPDKSGLPSDRFSAERTGGSVSTLTIQRTQQEDSAVYLCASSPPTDYEQYFGPGTRLTVT.

This sequence joins TRBV6-5 and TRBJ2-4, with D uncertain. Trimming took 2 bases from V and 6 from J, leaving 11 bases between them. Germline V gene lookup returns CDR1 MNHEY and CDR2 SVGAGI. The CDR3 length is 14 residues. This chain's CDR3 is CASSYGSKGNIQYF. DNA of the CDR3: TGTGCCAGCAGTTACGGTAGCAAGGGAAACATTCAGTACTTC.

The chain couples TRBV6-5 to TRBJ1-3; no clear D. V lost 6 bases to trimming and J lost 0 bases, with 6 bases between them. This CDR3 contains 13 residues. The germline V gene encodes CDR1 MNHEY and CDR2 SVGAGI. The CDR3, as DNA: TGTGCCAGCAGAACTGGCTCTGGAAACACCATATATTTT. Protein sequence: CASRTGSGNTIYF.

The chain uses TRBV28 and TRBJ2-7, with TRBD1 identical over 10 bases. Germline V lookup: CDR1 MDHEN, CDR2 SYDVKM. V trimming: 5 bases; J trimming: 1 base; junction bases outside the gene matches: 8. CDR3 length equals 16 residues. CDR3 region: CASSPAGTGASYEQYF. CDR3 bases: TGTGCCAGCAGTCCAGCCGGGACAGGGGCTTCCTACGAGCAGTACTTC.

This chain joins TRBV9 and TRBJ1-1, with D tentatively TRBD1 (6 bases). V lost 0 bases and J 6 bases, leaving 12 bases between the germline ends. CDR1 and CDR2 from the germline V gene are SGDLS and YYNGEE. This CDR3 has 14 residues. Written as DNA, the CDR3 is TGTGCCAGCAGCGTAGGACAGGCGGGGGCTGAAGCTTTCTTT. It specifies CASSVGQAGAEAFF.

The CDR3: CASSPPTGSIYGYTF. CDR3 sequence (DNA): TGTGCCAGCTCACCACCGACAGGGAGTATCTATGGCTACACCTTC. This chain connects TRBV18 to TRBJ1-2; 7 bases align to TRBD1. J was trimmed by 4 bases and V by 0 bases; bases with no gene match: 5. The germline V gene has CDR1 KGHSH and CDR2 LQKENI. The CDR3 is made up of 15 amino acids.

J is TRBJ2-3 and V is TRBV27; TRBD2 matches at 10 bases. This CDR3 is built from 15 residues. Germline CDR1 MNHEY, CDR2 SMNVEV (reference sequence). Trimming at V came to 6 bases and at J to 2 bases, leaving 5 bases not matched to a gene. The CDR3 is CASRGAGGNTDTQYF. CDR3 nucleotides: TGTGCCAGCAGGGGAGCGGGGGGGAACACAGATACGCAGTATTTT.

The chain joins TRBV28 to TRBJ1-1; the D is unclear. The germline gives CDR1 MDHEN, CDR2 SYDVKM. The germline V and J ends were trimmed by 3 bases and 4 bases, with 9 bases remaining between them. This CDR3 spans 13 amino acids. The CDR3 reads CASSLLGATEAFF. The CDR3 DNA sequence: TGTGCCAGCAGTTTGTTAGGAGCCACTGAAGCTTTCTTT.

This clone was observed once. This chain links TRBV5-8 with TRBJ2-7; 7 nucleotides agree with TRBD1. Looked up from germline, CDR1 is SGHTS and CDR2 is YDEGEE. V lost 5 bases, J lost 5 bases, and 16 bases stayed unmatched. The CDR3 extends over 16 amino acids. In DNA, the CDR3 is TGTGCCAGCAGTAACCCAAAACTGGGACAGTTCCACGAGCAGTACTTC. It yields the protein CASSNPKLGQFHEQYF.

The table lists this clone with a count of one. V gene TRBV7-9 combines with J gene TRBJ1-1; D might be TRBD1 (5 bases). Germline loops: CDR1 SEHNR, CDR2 FQNEAQ (reference sequence). The germline V and J ends were trimmed by 1 base and 10 bases, with 13 bases remaining between them. CDR3 length: 13 residues. The CDR3, as DNA: TGTGCCAGCAGCTTAGTCGGCAGGGCGGCAGCTTTCTTT. It yields the protein CASSLVGRAAAFF.

The chain recombines TRBV19 with TRBJ2-1, with 7 bases matching TRBD2. The trim removed 3 bases at V and 7 bases at J, leaving 6 bases unmatched. From germline, CDR1 is LNHDA and CDR2 SQIVND (reference sequence). The CDR3 consists of 14 residues. CDR3: CASSMGEGYNEQFF. In DNA form, the CDR3 reads TGTGCCAGTAGTATGGGGGAGGGGTATAATGAGCAGTTCTTC.

The chain joins TRBV6-6 to TRBJ2-7, with 12 bases aligning to TRBD2. Germline V CDR1 and CDR2: MNHNY, SVGAGI (reference sequence). This CDR3 is 16 amino acids long. J was trimmed by 7 bases and V by 2 bases; bases with no gene match: 9. CDR3 protein: CASSYPLAGGPGEQYF. CDR3 nucleotide sequence: TGTGCCAGCAGTTACCCCCTAGCGGGAGGGCCGGGGGAGCAGTACTTC.

The chain recombines TRBV6-5 with TRBJ2-5; 7 bases align to TRBD1. CDR3 length: 15 residues. CDR1 is MNHEY, CDR2 SVGAGI, per germline. Trimming at V came to 2 bases and at J to 7 bases, leaving 10 bases not matched to a gene. This CDR3 reads CASSYTDRAEGTQYF. The CDR3, as DNA: TGTGCCAGCAGTTACACAGACAGGGCCGAGGGGACCCAGTACTTC.

The CDR3 spells CASSIEAGLTGANVLTF. CDR3 sequence (DNA): TGTGCCAGTAGTATCGAGGCAGGGCTTACTGGGGCCAACGTCCTGACTTTC. The V gene is TRBV19, the J gene TRBJ2-6; possible D gene TRBD1, 5 bases. The CDR3 runs 17 residues. Germline loops: CDR1 LNHDA, CDR2 SQIVND (reference sequence). V was clipped by 3 bases and J by 2 bases, with 14 bases between them.

This clone was detected only once. This sequence joins TRBV7-8 and TRBJ2-5; TRBD2 agrees at 9 bases. The CDR3 runs 17 residues. Trimming at V came to 1 base and at J to 4 bases, leaving 10 bases not matched to a gene. Germline CDR1 reads SGHVS; CDR2 reads FQNEAQ. As DNA, the CDR3 is TGTGCCAGCAGCTTAGATTTAGCGGGAGTAGTCGGAGAGACCCAGTACTTC. Its translation is CASSLDLAGVVGETQYF.

The V call is TRBV6-6, the J call TRBJ2-3; D remains ambiguous. V was shortened by 5 bases and J by 3 bases, with 12 bases between the two germline ends. Germline V gene data show CDR1 as MNHNY and CDR2 as SVGAGI (reference sequence). CDR3 size: 14 residues. The CDR3 reads CASSPASETDTQYF. The CDR3 bases are TGTGCCAGCAGTCCCGCTAGTGAAACAGATACGCAGTATTTT.

This chain joins TRBV18 and TRBJ1-5; D uncertain. The CDR3 has 15 amino acids. CDR1 and CDR2 (germline): KGHSH, LQKENI. V was cut by 6 bases and J by 1 base, with 13 bases left in between. The CDR3 loop is CASSDGRLSNQPQHF. The CDR3 nucleotides are TGTGCCAGCTCTGACGGACGGCTAAGCAATCAGCCCCAGCATTTT.

J is TRBJ2-3 and V is TRBV18; 10 bases line up with TRBD2. Germline-derived CDR1 and CDR2 are KGHSH and LQKENI. The ends lost 1 base at V and 4 bases at J; junction bases unmatched: 11. This CDR3 comprises 18 residues. The CDR3 is CASSPRVASGSIADTQYF. CDR3 in DNA: TGTGCCAGCTCACCACGGGTCGCTAGCGGGAGTATCGCAGATACGCAGTATTTT.

CDR3 bases: TGTGCCAGCAGTGAATTAAGGACTACCACGATCTACAATGAGCAGTTCTTC. It is translated as CASSELRTTTIYNEQFF. The rearrangement links TRBV25-1 to TRBJ2-1, with a possible D match to TRBD2 (6 bases). CDR1 and CDR2 (germline): MGHDK, SYGVNS. The CDR3 covers 17 residues. The V gene lost 1 base and the J gene lost 3 bases, with 16 bases spanning the gap.

The chain combines TRBV27 with TRBJ2-3; 9 bases are a match to TRBD1. Germline CDR1 and CDR2: MNHEY and SMNVEV (reference sequence). The CDR3 covers 15 residues. With V trimmed by 5 bases and J by 6 bases, 9 bases remained unmatched. As DNA, the CDR3 is TGTGCCAGCAGTGGATCACAGGGGGCCTCGGATACGCAGTATTTT. It yields the protein CASSGSQGASDTQYF.

The gene calls are TRBV7-9 and TRBJ1-1; D not resolved. Trimming removed 4 bases from V and 1 base from J, with 10 bases in between. The CDR3 consists of 14 residues. CDR1 and CDR2 from the germline V gene are SEHNR and FQNEAQ (reference sequence). The CDR3 sequence is CASSSDGKNTEAFF. CDR3 coding DNA: TGTGCCAGCAGCTCGGACGGGAAGAACACTGAAGCTTTCTTT.